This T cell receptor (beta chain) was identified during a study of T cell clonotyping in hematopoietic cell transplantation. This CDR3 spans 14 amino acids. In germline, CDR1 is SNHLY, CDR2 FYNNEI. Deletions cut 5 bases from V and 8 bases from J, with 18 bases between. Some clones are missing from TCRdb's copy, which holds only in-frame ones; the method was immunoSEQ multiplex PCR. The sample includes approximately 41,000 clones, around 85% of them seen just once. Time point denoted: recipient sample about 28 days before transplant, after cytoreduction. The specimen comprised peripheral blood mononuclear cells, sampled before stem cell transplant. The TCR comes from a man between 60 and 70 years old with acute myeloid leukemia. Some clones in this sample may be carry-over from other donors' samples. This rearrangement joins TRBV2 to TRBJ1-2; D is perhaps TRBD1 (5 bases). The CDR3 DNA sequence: TGTGCCAGCAGTTCGATTGGAGGGGAAGAGGGCTACACCTTC. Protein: CASSSIGGEEGYTF.